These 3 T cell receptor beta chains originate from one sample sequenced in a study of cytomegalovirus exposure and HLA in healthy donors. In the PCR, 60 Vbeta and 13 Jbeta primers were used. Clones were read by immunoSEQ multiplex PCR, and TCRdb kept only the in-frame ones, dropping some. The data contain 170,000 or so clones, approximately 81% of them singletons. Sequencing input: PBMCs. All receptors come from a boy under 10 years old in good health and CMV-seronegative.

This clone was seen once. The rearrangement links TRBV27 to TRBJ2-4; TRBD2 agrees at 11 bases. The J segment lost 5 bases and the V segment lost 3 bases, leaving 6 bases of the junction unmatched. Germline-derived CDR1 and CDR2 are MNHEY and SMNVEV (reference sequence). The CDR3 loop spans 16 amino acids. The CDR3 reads CASSLGGTSGQNIQYF. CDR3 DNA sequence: TGTGCCAGCAGTTTGGGGGGGACTAGCGGACAAAACATTCAGTACTTC.

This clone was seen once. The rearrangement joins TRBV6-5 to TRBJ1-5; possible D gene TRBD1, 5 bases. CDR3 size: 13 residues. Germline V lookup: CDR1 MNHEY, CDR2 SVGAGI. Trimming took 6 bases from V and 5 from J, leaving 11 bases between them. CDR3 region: CASRLTGDQPQHF. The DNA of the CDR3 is TGTGCCAGCAGGCTAACAGGCGATCAGCCCCAGCATTTT.

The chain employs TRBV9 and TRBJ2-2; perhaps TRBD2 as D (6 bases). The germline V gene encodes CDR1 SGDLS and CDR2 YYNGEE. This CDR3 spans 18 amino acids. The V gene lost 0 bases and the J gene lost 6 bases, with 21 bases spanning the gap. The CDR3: CASSVGAPTGVRAGELFF. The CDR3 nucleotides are TGTGCCAGCAGCGTAGGGGCCCCTACGGGGGTTCGGGCCGGGGAGCTGTTTTTT.